The 32 T cell receptor beta chains below come from one sample, sequenced in a study of T cells after posttransplantation cyclophosphamide. Treatment was busulfan-fludarabine conditioning, a marrow graft, and cyclophosphamide on days +3 and +4. Data came from immunoSEQ multiplex PCR; TCRdb stores just in-frame clones and leaves some out. The sample consists of about 22,000 clones, about nine tenths of them appearing once. The starting material was PBMCs, obtained after allogeneic stem cell transplant with posttransplant cyclophosphamide. These receptors originate from a female patient aged 30 to 40 who received an allogeneic stem cell transplant from an unrelated donor, was CMV-positive, and had no GVHD. Some T cells may be supplied by the graft donor.

J is TRBJ2-7 and V is TRBV18, with 9 bases aligning to TRBD1. V shed 0 bases and J 2 bases; nucleotides not matched to a gene: 2. The CDR3 runs to 15 residues. CDR1 KGHSH and CDR2 LQKENI come from the germline V gene. The CDR3 here is CASSPPGQGTYEQYF. CDR3 coding DNA: TGTGCCAGCTCACCACCGGGACAGGGTACCTACGAGCAGTACTTC.

This clone was recorded a few times. The chain is built from TRBV6-6 and TRBJ1-3, with 9 bases matching TRBD1. J was trimmed by 2 bases and V by 2 bases; bases with no gene match: 4. From germline, CDR1 is MNHNY and CDR2 SVGAGI (reference sequence). The CDR3 spans 16 residues. This CDR3 reads CASSYPGQGTGNTIYF. The CDR3 nucleotides are TGTGCCAGCAGTTACCCGGGACAGGGCACTGGAAACACCATATATTTT.

Worth noting for this clone: The junction departs from the called germline gene at one end, perhaps through a read error. Within the sample, other DNA sequences also encode this same CDR3. This rearrangement joins TRBV28 to TRBJ1-6; 11 positions agree with TRBD1. The CDR3 runs to 16 residues. Germline V lookup: CDR1 MDHEN, CDR2 SYDVKM. The CDR3 reads CASTQRTGGYNSPLHF. The CDR3 nucleotides are TGTGCCAGCACCCAAAGGACAGGGGGCTATAATTCCCCCCTCCACTTT. The full variable domain, in which reference TRBV28 and TRBJ1-6 provide the parts outside the CDR3, is DVKVTQSSRYLVKRTGEKVFLECVQDMDHENMFWYRQDPGLGLRLIYFSYDVKMKEKGDIPEGYSVSREKKERFSLILESASTNQTSMYLCASTQRTGGYNSPLHFGNGTRLTVT.

CDR3: CASSFYPRDYDEQYF. In DNA form, the CDR3 reads TGTGCCAGCAGTTTTTACCCCCGGGACTACGACGAGCAGTACTTC. The V gene is TRBV6-1, the J gene TRBJ2-7; 7 positions match TRBD2. The CDR3 has 15 residues. Germline trimming cut 5 bases from V and 5 bases from J; bases unmatched to any gene: 12. CDR1 MNHNS and CDR2 SASEGT come from the germline V gene.

The gene calls are TRBV30 and TRBJ2-5, with a tentative D call TRBD1 (7 bases). V lost 2 bases and J lost 5, with 15 bases in between. Germline-derived CDR1 and CDR2 are GTSNPN and SVGIG (reference sequence). This CDR3 comprises 14 residues. The CDR3, as DNA: TGTGCCTGGAGTACTGACAGGGCGGGGGAGACCCAGTACTTC. Its protein product is CAWSTDRAGETQYF.

The chain carries TRBV29-1 and TRBJ2-1; D is unclear. Deletions cut 5 bases from V and 0 bases from J, with 14 bases between. The CDR3 is 15 residues long. The germline V gene encodes CDR1 SQVTM and CDR2 ANQGSEA. CDR3: CSVRVGGSSYNEQFF. In DNA form, the CDR3 reads TGCAGCGTTAGAGTCGGCGGCAGCTCCTACAATGAGCAGTTCTTC.

This chain links TRBV13 with TRBJ2-3; the D gene is possibly TRBD1 (5 bases). With 5 bases removed from V and 8 bases from J, the gap between germline ends came to 17 bases. The CDR3 is 14 residues long. Germline V CDR1 and CDR2: PRHDT, FYEKMQ (reference sequence). CDR3 region: CASSPRQTPGTQYF. The CDR3 DNA reads as TGTGCCAGCAGCCCCCGACAGACTCCGGGTACGCAGTATTTT.

The chain employs TRBV7-3 and TRBJ2-3; TRBD2 might be the D (5 bases). Germline CDR1 SGHTA, CDR2 FQGTGA. The V end was cut by 0 bases, the J end by 2 bases, with 6 bases between. This CDR3 region has 14 residues. The CDR3 region has the DNA TGTGCCAGCAGCTTAACAGGACTCACAGATACGCAGTATTTT. Its protein product is CASSLTGLTDTQYF.

The gene calls are TRBV6-5 and TRBJ2-5, with 7 positions matching TRBD1. The J call may be incorrect, as the DNA end agrees better with TRBJ2-7. Germline CDR1 and CDR2: MNHEY and SVGAGI. This CDR3 contains 12 residues. CDR3 bases: TGTGCCACCTCGAGGGGGCCAAGCGAGCAGTACTTC. This translates into CATSRGPSEQYF.

The J gene is TRBJ1-1, the V gene TRBV7-2; TRBD1 is a possible D gene (5 bases). Germline CDR1 reads SGHTA; CDR2 reads FQGNSA. The CDR3 is made up of 11 amino acids. V shed 7 bases and J shed 11 bases, with 14 bases lying between them. CDR3 DNA sequence: TGTGCCAGCACCCCTGGGGGGATCGCTTTCTTT. Amino acids: CASTPGGIAFF. The whole variable domain, filled in from reference TRBV7-2 and TRBJ1-1, reads GAGVSQSPSNKVTEKGKDVELRCDPISGHTALYWYRQSLGQGLEFLIYFQGNSAPDKSGLPSDRFSAERTGGSVSTLTIQRTQQEDSAVYLCASTPGGIAFFGQGTRLTVV.

There are a few counts of this clone. The chain has TRBV5-4 and TRBJ2-1, with D possibly TRBD2 on 6 matching bases. Germline V gene sequence: CDR1 SGHNT, CDR2 YYREEE (reference sequence). This CDR3 comprises 15 residues. V lost 4 bases and J lost 0, with 11 bases in between. In DNA, the CDR3 is TGTGCCAGCAGCCTAGGGAGGAGCTCCTACAATGAGCAGTTCTTC. Its translation is CASSLGRSSYNEQFF.

This clone is a singleton in its sample. V is TRBV30 and J is TRBJ2-2; D is ambiguous. The V end lost 4 bases, the J end lost 6 bases, and 6 bases lay between the germline ends. Germline V CDR1 and CDR2: GTSNPN, SVGIG (reference sequence). CDR3 length equals 11 residues. The CDR3 loop is CAWTPSGELFF. The CDR3 coding sequence is TGTGCCTGGACCCCCTCCGGGGAGCTGTTTTTT.

This rearrangement joins TRBV5-6 to TRBJ2-5, with D unresolved. The germline V gene has CDR1 SGHDT and CDR2 YYEEEE. This CDR3 is built from 14 residues. Trimming shortened V by 4 bases and J by 5 bases, and 15 bases separated the two germline ends. The CDR3 coding sequence is TGTGCCAGCAGCCGTTCTGTGGGCGAGGAGACCCAGTACTTC. Translating gives CASSRSVGEETQYF.

The rearrangement uses TRBV4-3 and TRBJ2-7, with 8 bases identical to TRBD1. This CDR3 has 15 amino acids. Looked up from germline, CDR1 is LGHNA and CDR2 is YSLEER. Unmatched junction bases numbered 7, after V lost 0 bases and J lost 6 bases. In DNA, the CDR3 is TGCGCCAGCAGCCAAGAGAGCGGACAGGGTTTCGAGCAGTACTTC. Translated: CASSQESGQGFEQYF.

The chain employs TRBV6-5 and TRBJ1-6; D gene unclear. V was clipped by 4 bases and J by 6 bases, with 7 bases between them. Germline V gives CDR1 MNHEY, CDR2 SVGAGI. The CDR3 is 13 amino acids. The CDR3 nucleotides read TGTGCCAGCAGTTTTAGTGGTAATTCACCCCTCCACTTT. Residues: CASSFSGNSPLHF.

J is TRBJ2-5 and V is TRBV7-2, with D possibly matching TRBD2 (7 bases). Per germline, CDR1 SGHTA and CDR2 FQGNSA. The CDR3 covers 16 residues. Between the trimmed V and J ends, which lost 3 bases and 4 bases, there was a span of 18 bases. The CDR3 coding sequence is TGTGCCAGCAGCTTTGCGGGGGCCGGGGTAGGAGAGACCCAGTACTTC. It translates to CASSFAGAGVGETQYF.

The chain employs TRBV25-1 and TRBJ2-7, with 10 bases that match TRBD1. V shed 4 bases, J shed 5 bases, and the junction held 8 bases outside the gene matches. The length of the CDR3 is 15 residues. Germline lookup yields CDR1 MGHDK and CDR2 SYGVNS. CDR3 sequence: CASSAPGQGTDEQYF. DNA of the CDR3: TGTGCCAGCAGTGCCCCGGGACAGGGGACCGACGAGCAGTACTTC.

The CDR3 reads CASSMVGGGLKLDTEAFF. CDR3 in DNA: TGTGCCAGCAGCATGGTCGGGGGAGGGCTCAAGTTGGACACTGAAGCTTTCTTT. The chain links TRBV5-5 to TRBJ1-1; tentatively, D is TRBD1 (5 bases). The V gene lost 4 bases and the J gene lost 3 bases, with 25 bases spanning the gap. The CDR3 is 18 residues long. CDR1 is SGHKS and CDR2 is YYEKEE in the germline V gene (reference sequence). Full variable domain (remainder filled in from reference TRBV5-5 and TRBJ1-1): DAGVTQSPTHLIKTRGQQVTLRCSPISGHKSVSWYQQVLGQGPQFIFQYYEKEERGRGNFPDRFSARQFPNYSSELNVNALLLGDSALYLCASSMVGGGLKLDTEAFFGQGTRLTVV.

This clone was seen just once. The chain recombines TRBV5-1 with TRBJ1-2; D not resolved. Germline V gene lookup returns CDR1 SGHRS and CDR2 YFSETQ. The CDR3 runs to 14 residues. Between the trimmed V and J ends, which lost 1 base and 4 bases, there was a span of 11 bases. The CDR3 is CASSLNGRFYGYTF. As DNA, the CDR3 is TGCGCCAGCAGCTTGAATGGCAGGTTCTATGGCTACACCTTC.

This rearrangement joins TRBV7-9 to TRBJ2-7; 9 positions match TRBD1. Germline CDR1 and CDR2: SEHNR and FQNEAQ (reference sequence). CDR3 size: 15 residues. J lost 6 bases, V lost 3 bases, and 9 bases had no gene match. Here the CDR3 reads CASSLDRGWVREQYF. The DNA for the CDR3 is TGTGCCAGCAGCTTGGACAGGGGATGGGTTCGCGAGCAGTACTTC.

V and J are TRBV9 and TRBJ2-5, with 9 nucleotides matching TRBD2. V was clipped by 2 bases and J by 4 bases; unmatched bases: 12. CDR3 length: 17 amino acids. The germline V gene has CDR1 SGDLS and CDR2 YYNGEE. CDR3 region: CASSVGQASGVGETQYF. CDR3 DNA: TGTGCCAGCAGCGTCGGACAGGCTAGCGGGGTCGGAGAGACCCAGTACTTC.

The chain employs TRBV10-3 and TRBJ2-2; 8 bases map to TRBD1. The CDR3 is 17 amino acids. Germline loops: CDR1 ENHRY, CDR2 SYGVKD. After removal of 7 bases from V and 2 bases from J, the junction contained 12 bases not matched to a gene. CDR3 nucleotide sequence: TGTGCCATCACCATGGGGGCAGGGGGCGCCAACACCGGGGAGCTGTTTTTT. Translated: CAITMGAGGANTGELFF.

This clone was counted a single time. The gene calls are TRBV7-9 and TRBJ1-1; D not certain. The CDR3 totals 12 residues. Per germline, CDR1 SEHNR and CDR2 FQNEAQ (reference sequence). Trimming took off 3 bases at V and 5 bases at J, with 7 bases between the two ends. The CDR3 coding sequence is TGTGCCAGCAGCTTTTACAGTACTGAAGCTTTCTTT. This translates into CASSFYSTEAFF.

The V and J genes are TRBV7-3 and TRBJ2-2, with D possibly TRBD1 on 6 matching bases. Germline CDR1 SGHTA, CDR2 FQGTGA. This CDR3 is built from 15 residues. With 4 bases removed from V and 0 bases from J, the gap between germline ends came to 9 bases. CDR3 protein: CASSSRTANTGELFF. CDR3 in DNA: TGTGCCAGCAGCTCGCGGACAGCGAACACCGGGGAGCTGTTTTTT.

This clone was detected once. V is TRBV6-6 and J is TRBJ1-1, with D possibly TRBD1 on 5 matching bases. Trimming shortened V by 2 bases and J by 5 bases, and 12 bases separated the two germline ends. The CDR3 contains 14 residues. Germline V gives CDR1 MNHNY, CDR2 SVGAGI (reference sequence). This CDR3 reads CASSYLQGGTEAFF. The CDR3 bases are TGTGCCAGCAGTTACCTCCAGGGTGGTACTGAAGCTTTCTTT.

The V and J genes are TRBV18 and TRBJ2-1; 14 bases line up with TRBD2. CDR3 length: 15 residues. J gave up 6 bases and V 4 bases, and 2 bases lay outside the gene matches. Germline CDR1 and CDR2: KGHSH and LQKENI. The CDR3 DNA reads TGTGCCAGCTCACGACTAGCGGGGGGGCGCAATGAGCAGTTCTTC. Translated, it gives CASSRLAGGRNEQFF. The full variable domain, its missing parts supplied by reference TRBV18 and TRBJ2-1, is NAGVMQNPRHLVRRRGQEARLRCSPMKGHSHVYWYRQLPEEGLKFMVYLQKENIIDESGMPKERFSAEFPKEGPSILRIQQVVRGDSAAYFCASSRLAGGRNEQFFGPGTRLTVL.

Points on this clone: The junction and the germline gene differ at one end; a read error may be behind it. The V call is TRBV7-7, the J call TRBJ2-1, with TRBD2 identical over 13 bases. Germline V gives CDR1 SSHAT, CDR2 FNYEAQ (reference sequence). The CDR3 has 15 residues. The CDR3 nucleotides are TGTGCTAGCAGCTCCGGGACTAGCGGGGTACGAGAGCAGTTCTTC. This encodes CASSSGTSGVREQFF.

The gene calls are TRBV4-1 and TRBJ2-5; 12 positions match TRBD2. Germline CDR1 reads MGHRA; CDR2 reads YSYEKL. After removal of 2 bases from V and 3 bases from J, the junction contained 10 bases not matched to a gene. The CDR3 totals 18 residues. CDR3: CASSQLAGGPLSKETQYF. CDR3 sequence (DNA): TGCGCCAGCAGCCAACTAGCGGGGGGGCCCCTTAGTAAAGAGACCCAGTACTTC.

The chain employs TRBV27 and TRBJ1-5, with D uncertain. Per the germline V gene, CDR1 is MNHEY and CDR2 is SMNVEV (reference sequence). CDR3 length: 13 amino acids. Trimming stripped 5 bases from V and 0 bases from J, with 5 bases between. The CDR3: CASSTDSNQPQHF. The CDR3, as DNA: TGTGCCAGCAGTACAGATAGCAATCAGCCCCAGCATTTT.

The chain couples TRBV4-1 to TRBJ1-2, with 9 bases fitting TRBD1. V shed 1 base and J 2 bases; nucleotides not matched to a gene: 2. This CDR3 contains 15 residues. The germline V gene has CDR1 MGHRA and CDR2 YSYEKL. The CDR3 DNA is TGCGCCAGCAGCCAAGGACAGGGGGAAAACTATGGCTACACCTTC. Its translation is CASSQGQGENYGYTF.

V is TRBV6-5 and J is TRBJ1-1; 9 bases match TRBD1. This CDR3 comprises 14 residues. Germline V CDR1 and CDR2: MNHEY, SVGAGI. The trim removed 7 bases at V and 3 bases at J, leaving 6 bases unmatched. This CDR3 reads CASIRQGVHTEAFF. CDR3 in DNA: TGTGCCAGCATCCGACAGGGGGTTCACACTGAAGCTTTCTTT.

The chain uses TRBV7-8 and TRBJ1-1, with 8 bases matching TRBD1. Germline lookup yields CDR1 SGHVS and CDR2 FQNEAQ. J lost 4 bases, V lost 5 bases, and 12 bases had no gene match. This CDR3 is 16 amino acids long. The CDR3 region has the DNA TGTGCCAGCAGCACATACTACACAGGGGGAGTCACTGAAGCTTTCTTT. It yields the protein CASSTYYTGGVTEAFF.